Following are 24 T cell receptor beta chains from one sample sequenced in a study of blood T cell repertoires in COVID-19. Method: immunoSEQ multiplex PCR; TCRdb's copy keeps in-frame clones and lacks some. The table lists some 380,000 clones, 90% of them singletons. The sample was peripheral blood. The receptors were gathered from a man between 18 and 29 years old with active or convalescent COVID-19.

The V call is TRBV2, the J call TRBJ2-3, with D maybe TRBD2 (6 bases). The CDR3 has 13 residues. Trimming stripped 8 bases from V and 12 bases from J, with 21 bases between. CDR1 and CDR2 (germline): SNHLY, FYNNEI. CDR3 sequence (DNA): TGTGCCAGCGGCTCGAGTACTAGCCTACGTCAGTATTTT. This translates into CASGSSTSLRQYF.

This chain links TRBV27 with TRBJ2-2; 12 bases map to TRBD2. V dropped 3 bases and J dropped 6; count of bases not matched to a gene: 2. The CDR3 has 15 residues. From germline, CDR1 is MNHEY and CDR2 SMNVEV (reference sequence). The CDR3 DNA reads TGTGCCAGCAGTTTCTCTAGCGGGGGGGCCGGGGAGCTGTTTTTT. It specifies CASSFSSGGAGELFF.

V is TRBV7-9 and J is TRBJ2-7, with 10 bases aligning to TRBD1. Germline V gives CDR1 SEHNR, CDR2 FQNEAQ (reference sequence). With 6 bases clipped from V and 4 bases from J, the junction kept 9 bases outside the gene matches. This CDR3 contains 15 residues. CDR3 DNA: TGTGCCAGCAGTTATCCGGGACAGGGGTATTACGAGCAGTACTTC. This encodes CASSYPGQGYYEQYF. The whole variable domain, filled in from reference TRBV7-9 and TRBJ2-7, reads DTGVSQNPRHKITKRGQNVTFRCDPISEHNRLYWYRQTLGQGPEFLTYFQNEAQLEKSRLLSDRFSAERPKGSFSTLEIQRTEQGDSAMYLCASSYPGQGYYEQYFGPGTRLTVT.

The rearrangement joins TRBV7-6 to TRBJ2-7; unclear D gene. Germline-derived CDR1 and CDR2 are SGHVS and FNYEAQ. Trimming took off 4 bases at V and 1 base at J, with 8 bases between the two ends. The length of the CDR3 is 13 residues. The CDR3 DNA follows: TGTGCCAGCAGCTCCAGTTGGTCCTACGAGCAGTACTTC. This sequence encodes CASSSSWSYEQYF.

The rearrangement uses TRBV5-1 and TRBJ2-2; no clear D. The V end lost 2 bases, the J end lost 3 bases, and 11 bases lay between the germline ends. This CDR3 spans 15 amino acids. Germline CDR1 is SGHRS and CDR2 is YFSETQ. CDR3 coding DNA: TGCGCCAGCAGCTTTGCAGGAAAGTACACCGGGGAGCTGTTTTTT. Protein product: CASSFAGKYTGELFF.

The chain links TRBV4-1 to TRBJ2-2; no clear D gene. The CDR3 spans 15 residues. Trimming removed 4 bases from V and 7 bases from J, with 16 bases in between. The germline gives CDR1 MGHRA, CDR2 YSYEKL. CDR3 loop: CASSPRSDSGGELFF. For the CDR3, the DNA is TGCGCCAGCAGCCCAAGGAGCGACTCTGGCGGGGAGCTGTTTTTT.

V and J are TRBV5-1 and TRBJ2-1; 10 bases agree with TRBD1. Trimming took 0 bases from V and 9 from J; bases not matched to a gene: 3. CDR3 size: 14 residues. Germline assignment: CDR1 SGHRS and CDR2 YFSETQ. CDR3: CASSLDGTGVEQFF. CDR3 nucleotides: TGCGCCAGCAGCTTGGACGGGACAGGGGTTGAGCAGTTCTTC.

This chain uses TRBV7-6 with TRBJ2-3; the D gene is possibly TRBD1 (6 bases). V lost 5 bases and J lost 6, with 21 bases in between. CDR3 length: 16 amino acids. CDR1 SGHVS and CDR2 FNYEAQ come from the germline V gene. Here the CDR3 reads CASSESREPRGDTQYF. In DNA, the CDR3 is TGTGCCAGCAGCGAGTCGAGGGAGCCAAGGGGGGATACGCAGTATTTT.

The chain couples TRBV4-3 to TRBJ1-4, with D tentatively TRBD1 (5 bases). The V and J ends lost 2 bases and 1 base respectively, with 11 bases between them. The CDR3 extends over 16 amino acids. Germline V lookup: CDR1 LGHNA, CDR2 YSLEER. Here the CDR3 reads CASSQLARETNEKLFF. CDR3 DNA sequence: TGCGCCAGCAGCCAATTGGCCAGGGAAACTAATGAAAAACTGTTTTTT.

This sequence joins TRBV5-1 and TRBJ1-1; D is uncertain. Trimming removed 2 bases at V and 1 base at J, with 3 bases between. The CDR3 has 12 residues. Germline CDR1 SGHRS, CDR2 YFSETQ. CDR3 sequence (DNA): TGCGCCAGCAGCTTCGGGAACACTGAAGCTTTCTTT. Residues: CASSFGNTEAFF.

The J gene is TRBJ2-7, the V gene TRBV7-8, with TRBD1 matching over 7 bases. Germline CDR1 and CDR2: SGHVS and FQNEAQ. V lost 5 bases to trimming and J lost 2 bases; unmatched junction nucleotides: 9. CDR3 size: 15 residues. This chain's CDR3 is CASSPAADRAYEQYF. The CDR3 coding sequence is TGTGCCAGCAGCCCAGCGGCAGACAGGGCCTACGAGCAGTACTTC.

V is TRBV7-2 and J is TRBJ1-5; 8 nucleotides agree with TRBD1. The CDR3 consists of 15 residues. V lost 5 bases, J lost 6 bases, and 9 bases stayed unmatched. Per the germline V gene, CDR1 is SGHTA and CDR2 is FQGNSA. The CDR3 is CASSPGTGFLQPQHF. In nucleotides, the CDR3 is TGTGCCAGCAGCCCCGGGACAGGCTTTCTTCAGCCCCAGCATTTT.

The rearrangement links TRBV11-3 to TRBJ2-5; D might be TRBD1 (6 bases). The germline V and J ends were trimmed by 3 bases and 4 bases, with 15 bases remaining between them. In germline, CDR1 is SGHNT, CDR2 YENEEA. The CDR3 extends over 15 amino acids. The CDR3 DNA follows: TGTGCCAGCAGCTTCTTCGGACAGCCGGGAGAGACCCAGTACTTC. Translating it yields CASSFFGQPGETQYF.

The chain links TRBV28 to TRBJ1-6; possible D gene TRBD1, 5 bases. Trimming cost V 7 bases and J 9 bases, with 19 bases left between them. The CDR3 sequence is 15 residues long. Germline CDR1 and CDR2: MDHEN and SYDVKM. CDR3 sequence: CASMLGGIYPSPLHF. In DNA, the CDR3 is TGTGCCAGCATGCTGGGGGGAATATACCCTTCACCCCTCCACTTT.

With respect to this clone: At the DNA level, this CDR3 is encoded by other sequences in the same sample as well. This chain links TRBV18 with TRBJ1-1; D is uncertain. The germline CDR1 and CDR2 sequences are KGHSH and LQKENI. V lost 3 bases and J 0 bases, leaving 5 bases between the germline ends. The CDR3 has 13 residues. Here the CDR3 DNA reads TGTGCCAGCTCACCCACGGTGAACACTGAAGCTTTCTTT. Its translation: CASSPTVNTEAFF.

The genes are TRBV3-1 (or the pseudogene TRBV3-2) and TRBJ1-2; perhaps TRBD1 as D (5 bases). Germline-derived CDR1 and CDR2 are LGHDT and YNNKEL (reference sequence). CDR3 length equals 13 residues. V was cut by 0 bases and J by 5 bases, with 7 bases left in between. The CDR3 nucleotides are TGTGCCAGCAGCCAAGAGGGGGGGTATGGCTACACCTTC. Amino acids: CASSQEGGYGYTF.

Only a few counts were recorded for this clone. This CDR3 is CASSRTEYNEQFF. The CDR3 bases are TGTGCCAGCAGTAGGACAGAGTACAATGAGCAGTTCTTC. The chain employs TRBV25-1 and TRBJ2-1, with D perhaps TRBD1 (6 bases). The germline V gene encodes CDR1 MGHDK and CDR2 SYGVNS. The V end was cut by 5 bases, the J end by 4 bases, with 9 bases between. The length of the CDR3 is 13 residues.

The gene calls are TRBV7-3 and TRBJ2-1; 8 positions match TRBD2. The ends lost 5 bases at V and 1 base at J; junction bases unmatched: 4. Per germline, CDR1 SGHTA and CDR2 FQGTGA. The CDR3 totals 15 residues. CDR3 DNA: TGTGCCAGCAGCCAACTAGCGGAGTCCTACAATGAGCAGTTCTTC. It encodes CASSQLAESYNEQFF.

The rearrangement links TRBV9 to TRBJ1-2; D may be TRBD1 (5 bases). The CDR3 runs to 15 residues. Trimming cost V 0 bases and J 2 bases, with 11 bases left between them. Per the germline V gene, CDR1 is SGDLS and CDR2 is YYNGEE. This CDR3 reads CASSVAGNLNYGYTF. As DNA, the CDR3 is TGTGCCAGCAGCGTAGCAGGGAATCTAAACTATGGCTACACCTTC.

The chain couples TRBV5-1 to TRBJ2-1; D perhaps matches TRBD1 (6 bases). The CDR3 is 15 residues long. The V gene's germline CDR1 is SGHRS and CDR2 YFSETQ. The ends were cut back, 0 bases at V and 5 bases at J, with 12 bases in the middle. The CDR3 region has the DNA TGCGCCAGCAGCTTGGGGGACAAAAGAAACAATGAGCAGTTCTTC. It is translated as CASSLGDKRNNEQFF.

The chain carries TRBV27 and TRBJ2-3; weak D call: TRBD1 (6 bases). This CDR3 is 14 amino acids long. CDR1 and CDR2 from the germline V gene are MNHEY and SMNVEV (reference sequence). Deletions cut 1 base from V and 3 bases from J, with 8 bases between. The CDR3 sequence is CASSLYGQTDTQYF. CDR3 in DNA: TGTGCCAGCAGTTTATACGGACAGACAGATACGCAGTATTTT.

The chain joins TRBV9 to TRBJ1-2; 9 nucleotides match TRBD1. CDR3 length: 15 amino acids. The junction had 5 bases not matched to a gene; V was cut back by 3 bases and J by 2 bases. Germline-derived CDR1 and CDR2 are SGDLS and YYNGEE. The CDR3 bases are TGTGCCAGCAGCGCCCCGGGACAGGGAAACTATGGCTACACCTTC. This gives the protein CASSAPGQGNYGYTF.

The CDR3 sequence is CATSRDRTGYYNEQFF. CDR3 sequence (DNA): TGTGCCACCAGCAGAGATAGGACAGGGTACTACAATGAGCAGTTCTTC. The V and J genes are TRBV15 and TRBJ2-1; 8 nucleotides match TRBD1. V dropped 0 bases and J dropped 3; count of bases not matched to a gene: 4. Germline V CDR1 and CDR2: LNHNV, YYDKDF (reference sequence). The CDR3 runs to 16 residues. Full variable domain (missing parts from reference TRBV15 and TRBJ2-1): DAMVIQNPRYQVTQFGKPVTLSCSQTLNHNVMYWYQQKSSQAPKLLFHYYDKDFNNEADTPDNFQSRRPNTSFCFLDIRSPGLGDTAMYLCATSRDRTGYYNEQFFGPGTRLTVL.

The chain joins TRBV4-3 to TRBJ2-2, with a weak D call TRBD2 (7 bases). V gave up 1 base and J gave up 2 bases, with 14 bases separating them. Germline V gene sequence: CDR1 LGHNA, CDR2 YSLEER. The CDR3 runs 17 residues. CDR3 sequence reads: CASSQVGAGANTGELFF. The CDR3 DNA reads TGCGCCAGCAGCCAAGTTGGGGCGGGGGCCAACACCGGGGAGCTGTTTTTT.